These 6 T cell receptor beta chains came from one sample sequenced in a study of control samples from healthy donors and cancer patients. TCRdb's copy holds only in-frame clones and misses some; the assay was immunoSEQ multiplex PCR. The table lists more than 20,000 clones, 83% of them singletons, with 27% in the top ten. Sequenced sample: PBMCs. The origin of the receptors is a man between 60 and 75 years old with head and neck cancer.

The sample holds one count of this clone. This sequence joins TRBV3-1 (or the pseudogene TRBV3-2) and TRBJ1-1, with D possibly being TRBD1 (5 bases). The CDR3 has 17 residues. Trimming removed 5 bases from V and 2 bases from J, with 21 bases in between. Germline V CDR1 and CDR2: LGHDT, YNNKEL (reference sequence). For the CDR3, the DNA is TGTGCCAGCAGCGCGCAGGGTGCTCAGTTTCTTAACACTGAAGCTTTCTTT. Amino acid sequence: CASSAQGAQFLNTEAFF.

The chain is built from TRBV28 and TRBJ2-1; 8 bases agree with TRBD2. Germline V gives CDR1 MDHEN, CDR2 SYDVKM. Trimming removed 6 bases from V and 0 bases from J; junction bases left unmatched: 4. This CDR3 comprises 15 residues. The CDR3 is CASSLTSGSYNEQFF. The CDR3 coding sequence is TGTGCCAGCAGCCTAACTAGCGGCTCCTACAATGAGCAGTTCTTC. The variable domain in full, completed from reference TRBV28 and TRBJ2-1, reads DVKVTQSSRYLVKRTGEKVFLECVQDMDHENMFWYRQDPGLGLRLIYFSYDVKMKEKGDIPEGYSVSREKKERFSLILESASTNQTSMYLCASSLTSGSYNEQFFGPGTRLTVL.

The count of this clone is one. The rearrangement uses TRBV2 and TRBJ2-2, with 7 bases fitting TRBD1. Germline V gene data show CDR1 as SNHLY and CDR2 as FYNNEI. CDR3 length: 15 residues. V gave up 7 bases and J gave up 2 bases; unmatched junction bases: 7. The CDR3 coding sequence is TGTGCCAGCATCGAGGGACAGCTAAACACCGGGGAGCTGTTTTTT. It is translated as CASIEGQLNTGELFF.

Turning to this clone: The same CDR3 arises from other DNA sequences in this sample as well. The chain employs TRBV10-2 and TRBJ1-5; D gene uncertain. Trimming removed 3 bases from V and 0 bases from J, with 12 bases in between. The CDR3 spans 16 residues. Per germline, CDR1 WSHSY and CDR2 SAAADI. The CDR3 sequence is CASSESPGNSNQPQHF. In nucleotides, the CDR3 is TGCGCCAGCAGTGAATCACCGGGGAATAGCAATCAGCCCCAGCATTTT.

The rearrangement links TRBV5-1 to TRBJ1-6, with 9 bases fitting TRBD1. V lost 4 bases, J lost 7 bases, and 3 bases stayed unmatched. The germline V gene has CDR1 SGHRS and CDR2 YFSETQ. This CDR3 comprises 14 residues. The CDR3 reads CASSLGQGNSPLHF. CDR3 DNA: TGCGCCAGCAGCCTGGGACAGGGCAATTCACCCCTCCACTTT.

V and J are TRBV18 and TRBJ2-7; 7 bases are a match to TRBD1. The CDR3 totals 17 residues. CDR1 and CDR2 from the germline V gene are KGHSH and LQKENI. Trimming took 3 bases from V and 0 from J; bases not matched to a gene: 11. In DNA form, the CDR3 reads TGTGCCAGCTCACCCCTGGCTCCGACAGGGTCCTCCTACGAGCAGTACTTC. Protein sequence: CASSPLAPTGSSYEQYF.